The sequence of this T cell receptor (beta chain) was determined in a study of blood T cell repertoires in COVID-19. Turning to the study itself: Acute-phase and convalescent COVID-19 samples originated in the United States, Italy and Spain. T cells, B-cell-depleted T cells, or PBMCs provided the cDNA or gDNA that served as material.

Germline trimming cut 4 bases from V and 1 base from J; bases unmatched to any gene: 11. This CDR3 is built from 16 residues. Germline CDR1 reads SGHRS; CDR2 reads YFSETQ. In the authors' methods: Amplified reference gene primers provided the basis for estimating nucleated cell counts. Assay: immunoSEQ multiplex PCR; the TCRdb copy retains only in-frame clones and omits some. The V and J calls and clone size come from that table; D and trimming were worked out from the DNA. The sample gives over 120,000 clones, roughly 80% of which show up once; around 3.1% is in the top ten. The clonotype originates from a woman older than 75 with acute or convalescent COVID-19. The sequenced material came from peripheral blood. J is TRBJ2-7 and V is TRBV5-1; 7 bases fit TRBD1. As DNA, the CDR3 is TGCGCCAGCAGCGAGGACAGGCCTTCCTTGTCCTACGAGCAGTACTTC. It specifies CASSEDRPSLSYEQYF.